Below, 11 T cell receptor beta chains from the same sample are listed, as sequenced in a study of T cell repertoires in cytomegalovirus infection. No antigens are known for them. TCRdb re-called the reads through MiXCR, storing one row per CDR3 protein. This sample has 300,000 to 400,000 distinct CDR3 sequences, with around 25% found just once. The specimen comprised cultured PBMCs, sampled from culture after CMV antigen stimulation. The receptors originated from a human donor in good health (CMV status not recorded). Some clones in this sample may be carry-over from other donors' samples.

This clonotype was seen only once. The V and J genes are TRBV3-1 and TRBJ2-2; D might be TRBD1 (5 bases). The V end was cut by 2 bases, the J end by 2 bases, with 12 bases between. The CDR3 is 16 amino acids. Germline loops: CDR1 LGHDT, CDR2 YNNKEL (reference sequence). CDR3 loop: CASSQRLGANTGELFF. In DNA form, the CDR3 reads TGTGCCAGCAGCCAACGGCTAGGGGCTAACACCGGGGAGCTGTTTTTT.

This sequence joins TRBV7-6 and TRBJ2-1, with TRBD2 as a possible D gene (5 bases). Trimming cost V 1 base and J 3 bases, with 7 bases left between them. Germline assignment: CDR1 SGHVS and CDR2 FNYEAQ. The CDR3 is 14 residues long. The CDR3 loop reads CASSLDGNYNEQFF. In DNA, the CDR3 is TGTGCCAGCAGCTTAGACGGGAACTACAATGAGCAGTTCTTC.

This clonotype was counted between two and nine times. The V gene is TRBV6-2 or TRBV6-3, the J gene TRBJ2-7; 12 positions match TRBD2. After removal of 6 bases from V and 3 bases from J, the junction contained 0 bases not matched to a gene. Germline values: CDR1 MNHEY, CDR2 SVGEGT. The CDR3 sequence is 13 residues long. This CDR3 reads CASRTSGSYEQYV. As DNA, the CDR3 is TGTGCCAGCAGGACTAGCGGGAGCTACGAGCAGTACGTC.

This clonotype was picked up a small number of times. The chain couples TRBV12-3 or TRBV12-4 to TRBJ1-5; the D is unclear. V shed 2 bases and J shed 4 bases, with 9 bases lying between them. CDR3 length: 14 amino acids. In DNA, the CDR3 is TGTGCCAGCAGTTTATCCCTGCGGAATCAGCCCCAGCATTTT. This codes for CASSLSLRNQPQHF.

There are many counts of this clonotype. DNA of the CDR3: TGTGCCAGCAGCTTAGACGGGACCTCTGAGCAGTTCTTC. This gives the protein CASSLDGTSEQFF. V gene TRBV7-7 combines with J gene TRBJ2-1; D tentatively reads TRBD1 or TRBD2 (5 bases each). Germline V lookup: CDR1 SSHAT, CDR2 FNYEAQ (reference sequence). The CDR3 loop spans 13 amino acids. The V end lost 1 base, the J end lost 9 bases, and 10 bases lay between the germline ends.

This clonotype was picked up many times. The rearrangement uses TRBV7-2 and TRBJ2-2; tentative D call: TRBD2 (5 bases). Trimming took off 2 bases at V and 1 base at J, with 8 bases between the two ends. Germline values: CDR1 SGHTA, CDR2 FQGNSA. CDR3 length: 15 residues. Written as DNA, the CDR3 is TGTGCCAGCAGCTTAAGCGGCGGGAACACCGGGGAGCTGTTTTTT. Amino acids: CASSLSGGNTGELFF.

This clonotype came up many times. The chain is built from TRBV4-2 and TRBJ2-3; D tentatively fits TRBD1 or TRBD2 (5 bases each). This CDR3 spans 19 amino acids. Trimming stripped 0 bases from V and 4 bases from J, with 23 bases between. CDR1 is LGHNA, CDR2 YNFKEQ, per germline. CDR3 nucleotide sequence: TGTGCCAGCAGCCAAGAGGGTAATTTCTGGGGGAGTAGGGCAGATACGCAGTATTTT. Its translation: CASSQEGNFWGSRADTQYF.

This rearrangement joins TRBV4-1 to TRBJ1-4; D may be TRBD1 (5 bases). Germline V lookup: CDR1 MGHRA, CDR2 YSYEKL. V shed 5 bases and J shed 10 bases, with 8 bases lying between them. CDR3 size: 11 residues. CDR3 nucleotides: TGCGCCAGCAGCAGTGGGGGAAAACTGTTTTTT. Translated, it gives CASSSGGKLFF.

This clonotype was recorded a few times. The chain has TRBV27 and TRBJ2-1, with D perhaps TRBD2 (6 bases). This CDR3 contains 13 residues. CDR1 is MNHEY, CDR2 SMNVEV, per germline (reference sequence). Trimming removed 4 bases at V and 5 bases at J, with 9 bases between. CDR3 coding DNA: TGTGCCAGCAGTTATTGGGGGGACAATGAGCAGTTCTTC. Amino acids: CASSYWGDNEQFF.

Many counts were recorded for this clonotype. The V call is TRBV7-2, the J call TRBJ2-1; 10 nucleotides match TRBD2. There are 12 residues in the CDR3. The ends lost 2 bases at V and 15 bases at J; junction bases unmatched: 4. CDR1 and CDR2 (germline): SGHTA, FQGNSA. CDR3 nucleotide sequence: TGTGCCAGCAGCTTACTAGCGGGAGTTGTGTTCTTC. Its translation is CASSLLAGVVFF.

The CDR3 loop is CASSPSLHQPQHF. For the CDR3, the DNA is TGTGCCAGCAGCCCCTCCCTCCATCAGCCCCAGCATTTT. J is TRBJ1-5 and V is TRBV11-2; no clear D. The CDR3 length is 13 residues. Per the germline V gene, CDR1 is SGHAT and CDR2 is FQNNGV. V lost 5 bases, J lost 5 bases, and 10 bases lay in between.